This section outlines one T cell receptor (beta chain) sequence together with its context. No cognate antigen has been identified for it. The sample holds no much larger clone one base away, and base qualities are not on file. The data belong to a study of shared T cell receptors in the human thymus listed by TCRdb under 2021. Concerning the study at large: The study examined how the human thymus generates shared, self-reactive T-cell receptor alpha chains.

Taken from cysteine to phenylalanine, the CDR3 has 16 residues. Only the CDR3 region is kept as DNA, spanning 48 bases read in frame from base 1. V is cut back by 6 bases and J by 2 bases, with 9 bases in the junction unmatched. The germline V gene (reference sequence) gives CDR1 as LNHDA and CDR2 as SQIVND. Library preparation was by the immunoSEQ multiplex PCR assay. Here the immuneACCESS table is served through TCRdb, limited to in-frame sequences with V and J called. Missing clones are a known gap in these copies; in checked studies unresolved V genes cover under half, and the rest lacks a known reason. This sample has around 340,000 clones in its table, and 85% to 95% of those were observed once. Roughly 0.02% of the sample belongs to the ten largest clones.

Specimen: thymocytes. This clonotype was sampled from a human donor. The V and J segments used are TRBV19 and TRBJ2-7; TRBD2 aligns with 11 central bases. The sequenced DNA: TGTGCCAGTAGCAATAGCGGGAGGGGCACCACCTACGAGCAGTACTTC. It specifies CASSNSGRGTTYEQYF. With the rest looked up from the reference TRBV19 and TRBJ2-7 genes rather than sequenced, the full variable domain is DGGITQSPKYLFRKEGQNVTLSCEQNLNHDAMYWYRQDPGQGLRLIYYSQIVNDFQKGDIAEGYSVSREKKESFPLTVTSAQKNPTAFYLCASSNSGRGTTYEQYFGPGTRLTVT.